This entry describes one T cell receptor beta chain. The antigen is undetermined. The investigators split CD4+ cells into a CD45RA+ naive subset and a CD45RA-negative memory subset. Across several immunoSEQ plates, the genomic DNA of each subset was split evenly. Measured with immunoSEQ multiplex PCR; TCRdb has only the in-frame clones, and not every one. Among roughly 1,600,000 clones, 97% to 99% were seen once, and the ten largest hold approximately 0.4%. V was shortened by 1 base and J by 0 bases, with 16 bases between the two germline ends. The CDR3 loop spans 17 amino acids. Germline CDR1 reads KGHSH; CDR2 reads LQKENI. The sample originates from a study of shared clonotypes between healthy human individuals. Findings and limits, study-wide: Across subsets, estimated richness was generally greater for naive than for memory populations. Exclusively blood specimens were collected; tissue repertoires likely differ.

Sequenced material: naive CD4+ T cells sorted from blood. Indicated subset: CD45RA+ positively selected. This rearrangement joins TRBV18 to TRBJ2-7; D is unclear. This receptor was taken from a man aged 25 to 40 in good health. This CDR3 reads CASSPLARSQDSYEQYF. For the CDR3, the DNA is TGTGCCAGCTCACCACTAGCCCGATCCCAGGACTCCTACGAGCAGTACTTC.